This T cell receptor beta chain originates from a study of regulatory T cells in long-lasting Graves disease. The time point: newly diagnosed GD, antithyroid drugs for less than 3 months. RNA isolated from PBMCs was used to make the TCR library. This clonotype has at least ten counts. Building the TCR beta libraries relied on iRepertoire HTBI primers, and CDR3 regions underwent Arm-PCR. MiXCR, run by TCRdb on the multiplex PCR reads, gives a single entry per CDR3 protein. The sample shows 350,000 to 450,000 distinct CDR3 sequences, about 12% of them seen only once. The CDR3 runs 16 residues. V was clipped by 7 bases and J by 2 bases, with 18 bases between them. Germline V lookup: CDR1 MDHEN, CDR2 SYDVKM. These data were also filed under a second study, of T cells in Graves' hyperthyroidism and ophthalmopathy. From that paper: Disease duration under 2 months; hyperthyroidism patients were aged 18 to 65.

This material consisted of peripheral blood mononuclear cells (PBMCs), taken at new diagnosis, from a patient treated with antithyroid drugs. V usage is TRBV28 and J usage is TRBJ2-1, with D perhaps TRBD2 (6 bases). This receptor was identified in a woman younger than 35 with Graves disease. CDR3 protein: CASKSPGTFPYNEQFF. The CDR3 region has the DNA TGTGCCAGCAAATCTCCCGGGACTTTTCCCTACAATGAGCAGTTCTTC.